These 26 T cell receptor beta chains came from one sample sequenced in a study of blood T cell repertoires in COVID-19. Clones were sequenced by immunoSEQ multiplex PCR, and TCRdb holds only the in-frame ones, with some missing. Found here are around 190,000 clones, around 83% of them singletons; the top ten hold around 23%. The sample comprised PBMCs or T cells enriched from blood (not recorded which). These receptor sequences come from a middle-aged woman in a cohort exposed to, infected with or recovered from COVID-19 (not recorded which).

V gene TRBV27 combines with J gene TRBJ1-5; D remains unclear. This CDR3 has 16 residues. With 5 bases removed from V and 4 bases from J, the gap between germline ends came to 18 bases. Germline values: CDR1 MNHEY, CDR2 SMNVEV (reference sequence). The chain's CDR3 is CASSPRSALPNQPQHF. The CDR3, as DNA: TGTGCCAGCAGTCCTAGAAGTGCCCTCCCTAATCAGCCCCAGCATTTT.

This chain links TRBV4-3 with TRBJ1-2; TRBD1 might be the D (5 bases). CDR1 LGHNA and CDR2 YSLEER come from the germline V gene. This CDR3 region has 15 residues. V lost 0 bases to trimming and J lost 6 bases, with 14 bases between them. The chain's CDR3 is CASSQDDLGGDGYTF. DNA for the CDR3: TGCGCCAGCAGCCAAGATGACCTGGGGGGGGATGGCTACACCTTC.

The chain employs TRBV3-1 (or the pseudogene TRBV3-2) and TRBJ2-7, with a possible D match to TRBD1 (6 bases). Trimming left V 4 bases short and J 4 bases short, with 11 bases between. The germline CDR1 and CDR2 sequences are LGHDT and YNNKEL (reference sequence). The CDR3 has 13 amino acids. The CDR3 here is CASSRAGQYEQYF. The DNA for the CDR3 is TGTGCCAGCAGCCGAGCCGGACAGTACGAGCAGTACTTC.

The chain links TRBV11-2 to TRBJ2-1; a weak D match, TRBD2 (5 bases). CDR3 length: 14 amino acids. CDR1 and CDR2 (germline): SGHAT, FQNNGV. The V gene lost 4 bases and the J gene lost 6 bases, with 13 bases spanning the gap. CDR3 coding DNA: TGTGCCAGCAGCTCCCCCCAGGCGGGCAATGAGCAGTTCTTC. The encoded protein is CASSSPQAGNEQFF.

The chain is built from TRBV4-1 and TRBJ2-5; D gene ambiguous. The CDR3 is 14 residues long. Trimming removed 1 base from V and 1 base from J, with 7 bases in between. From germline, CDR1 is MGHRA and CDR2 YSYEKL. CDR3 region: CASSQGFSQETQYF. CDR3 nucleotide sequence: TGCGCCAGCAGCCAAGGGTTTAGCCAAGAGACCCAGTACTTC.

The rearrangement joins TRBV4-1 to TRBJ2-2; D is possibly TRBD2 (5 bases). The CDR3 loop spans 12 amino acids. Germline-derived CDR1 and CDR2 are MGHRA and YSYEKL. The V end was cut by 3 bases, the J end by 6 bases, with 5 bases between. The CDR3, as DNA: TGCGCCAGCAGCCAGAGGGCCGGGGAGCTGTTTTTT. Encoded protein: CASSQRAGELFF.

The sample holds a few counts of this clone. The chain is built from TRBV28 and TRBJ2-7; TRBD2 is a possible D gene (5 bases). The CDR3 covers 14 residues. Germline CDR1 MDHEN, CDR2 SYDVKM. V was clipped by 4 bases and J by 1 base, with 11 bases between them. The CDR3 protein is CASSSIASSYEQYF. CDR3 bases: TGTGCCAGCAGTTCAATAGCGAGTTCCTACGAGCAGTACTTC.

The sample holds a few counts of this clone. The rearrangement uses TRBV12-3 or TRBV12-4 and TRBJ1-5, with 7 bases lining up with TRBD1. Trimming took 6 bases from V and 4 from J; bases not matched to a gene: 3. The CDR3 consists of 13 residues. The CDR3 region has the DNA TGTGCCAGCAGCTGGGACAGTAATCAGCCCCAGCATTTT. It codes for CASSWDSNQPQHF.

The genes are TRBV7-9 and TRBJ2-1; 8 bases align to TRBD2. There are 16 residues in the CDR3. J was trimmed by 5 bases and V by 5 bases; bases with no gene match: 11. Germline values: CDR1 SEHNR, CDR2 FQNEAQ (reference sequence). This CDR3 reads CASSAGLVSLNNEQFF. CDR3 sequence (DNA): TGTGCCAGCAGCGCGGGACTAGTCTCTCTAAACAATGAGCAGTTCTTC.

The chain joins TRBV5-1 to TRBJ2-1; D gene unclear. From germline, CDR1 is SGHRS and CDR2 YFSETQ. V was cut by 2 bases and J by 5 bases, with 11 bases left in between. The CDR3 has 14 amino acids. The CDR3 here is CASSLTQPDNEQFF. CDR3 in DNA: TGCGCCAGCAGCTTAACACAGCCAGACAATGAGCAGTTCTTC. The variable domain in full, completed from reference TRBV5-1 and TRBJ2-1, reads KAGVTQTPRYLIKTRGQQVTLSCSPISGHRSVSWYQQTPGQGLQFLFEYFSETQRNKGNFPGRFSGRQFSNSRSEMNVSTLELGDSALYLCASSLTQPDNEQFFGPGTRLTVL.

The chain is built from TRBV12-3 or TRBV12-4 and TRBJ2-1, with a weak D call TRBD2 (5 bases). V gave up 2 bases and J gave up 6 bases, with 8 bases separating them. The CDR3 length is 13 residues. The CDR3 loop is CASSLLAGNEQFF. The CDR3 DNA reads as TGTGCCAGCAGTTTACTAGCAGGCAATGAGCAGTTCTTC.

The chain carries TRBV15 and TRBJ2-5; perhaps TRBD2 as D (5 bases). The CDR3 is 16 residues long. Trimming removed 0 bases at V and 1 base at J, with 12 bases between. CDR1 is LNHNV, CDR2 YYDKDF, per germline (reference sequence). Written as DNA, the CDR3 is TGTGCCACCAGCAGAGATCGCGGGCGGGCCCAAGAGACCCAGTACTTC. The encoded protein is CATSRDRGRAQETQYF.

The chain employs TRBV19 and TRBJ2-1, with 10 bases identical to TRBD1. The CDR3 spans 16 residues. The ends lost 5 bases at V and 8 bases at J; junction bases unmatched: 12. CDR1 is LNHDA and CDR2 is SQIVND in the germline V gene (reference sequence). The CDR3 nucleotides are TGTGCCAGTAGTGGTATTACCGGGACAGGGGTGGATGAGCAGTTCTTC. The encoded protein is CASSGITGTGVDEQFF.

The chain combines TRBV6-5 with TRBJ1-6, with D perhaps TRBD1 (5 bases). CDR1 is MNHEY and CDR2 is SVGAGI in the germline V gene. This CDR3 is built from 13 residues. The V gene lost 6 bases and the J gene lost 7 bases, with 10 bases spanning the gap. The CDR3 reads CASRDSWNSPLHF. CDR3 DNA sequence: TGTGCCAGCAGAGACAGTTGGAATTCACCCCTCCACTTT.

This rearrangement joins TRBV6-1 to TRBJ2-1, with D possibly being TRBD2 (5 bases). Germline CDR1 and CDR2: MNHNS and SASEGT. V gave up 3 bases and J gave up 0 bases, with 12 bases separating them. The CDR3 contains 16 residues. The CDR3 reads CASSDPSGISYNEQFF. The CDR3 coding sequence is TGTGCCAGCAGTGACCCGTCGGGGATCTCCTACAATGAGCAGTTCTTC.

The chain recombines TRBV7-2 with TRBJ1-6, with 7 bases aligning to TRBD1. The length of the CDR3 is 15 residues. The trim removed 5 bases at V and 6 bases at J, leaving 7 bases unmatched. CDR1 is SGHTA, CDR2 FQGNSA, per germline. The CDR3 is CASSRQDRANSPLHF. CDR3 coding DNA: TGTGCCAGCAGCCGGCAAGACAGGGCTAATTCACCCCTCCACTTT.

There are a few counts of this clone. The V and J genes are TRBV27 and TRBJ2-7, with 9 bases fitting TRBD2. Per germline, CDR1 MNHEY and CDR2 SMNVEV (reference sequence). V lost 6 bases and J lost 5; bases outside the gene matches: 5. The CDR3 is 13 residues long. The CDR3, as DNA: TGTGCCAGCAGGCCTAGCGGGATCCACGAGCAGTACTTC. It codes for CASRPSGIHEQYF.

This clone occurred a few times. V and J are TRBV9 and TRBJ1-2, with 7 bases matching TRBD1. Germline assignment: CDR1 SGDLS and CDR2 YYNGEE. Trimming took 6 bases from V and 3 from J; bases not matched to a gene: 14. This CDR3 is 16 amino acids long. CDR3 residues: CASNPARGYRDYGYTF. Here the CDR3 DNA reads TGTGCCAGCAACCCGGCCAGGGGGTATAGGGACTATGGCTACACCTTC.

The chain combines TRBV13 with TRBJ1-6; D call uncertain. The CDR3 is made up of 13 amino acids. Per the germline V gene, CDR1 is PRHDT and CDR2 is FYEKMQ (reference sequence). V was clipped by 0 bases and J by 10 bases, with 7 bases between them. CDR3 coding DNA: TGTGCCAGCAGCTTAGGCCGGGGATCACCCCTCCACTTT. Translating it yields CASSLGRGSPLHF.

J is TRBJ1-2 and V is TRBV19, with D hard to call. The CDR3 is 14 residues long. Germline loops: CDR1 LNHDA, CDR2 SQIVND (reference sequence). With 3 bases removed from V and 1 base from J, the gap between germline ends came to 9 bases. CDR3 region: CASSIGSDNYGYTF. DNA for the CDR3: TGTGCCAGTAGTATCGGGAGTGATAACTATGGCTACACCTTC.

The chain links TRBV11-2 to TRBJ1-1; TRBD1 matches at 8 bases. CDR3 length equals 13 residues. The V and J ends lost 8 bases and 11 bases, in that order; junction bases with no gene match: 13. Germline CDR1 reads SGHAT; CDR2 reads FQNNGV. The CDR3 coding sequence is TGTGCCAGCGGCGACAGGGGAAGGGGGTCGGCTTTCTTT. Protein product: CASGDRGRGSAFF.

The chain is built from TRBV6-5 and TRBJ1-1, with 9 bases lining up with TRBD1. Looked up from germline, CDR1 is MNHEY and CDR2 is SVGAGI. V shed 5 bases, J shed 10 bases, and the junction held 5 bases outside the gene matches. This CDR3 region has 12 residues. The CDR3 DNA sequence: TGTGCCAGCAGTCTCCGACAGGGGGGAGCTTTCTTT. Translation: CASSLRQGGAFF.

The V gene is TRBV13, the J gene TRBJ2-7, with D possibly being TRBD1 (6 bases). The CDR3 covers 15 residues. V was cut by 3 bases and J by 3 bases, with 15 bases left in between. The germline CDR1 and CDR2 sequences are PRHDT and FYEKMQ (reference sequence). CDR3 region: CASSFGDTGNYEQYF. Here the CDR3 DNA reads TGTGCCAGCAGCTTTGGGGACACCGGTAACTACGAGCAGTACTTC.

The rearrangement uses TRBV6-1 and TRBJ2-7; D may be TRBD1 (6 bases). The CDR3 extends over 13 amino acids. The germline V gene has CDR1 MNHNS and CDR2 SASEGT. With 2 bases removed from V and 2 bases from J, the gap between germline ends came to 7 bases. The CDR3 DNA reads as TGTGCCAGCAGTGAATGGACAGCCTACGAGCAGTACTTC. This sequence encodes CASSEWTAYEQYF.

In its sample, this clone was seen once. The genes are TRBV14 and TRBJ2-7; 10 positions match TRBD1. From germline, CDR1 is SGHDN and CDR2 FVKESK. The ends lost 3 bases at V and 3 bases at J; junction bases unmatched: 2. CDR3 length: 14 amino acids. The CDR3 sequence: CASSHGTGVYEQYF. The CDR3 bases are TGTGCCAGCAGCCATGGGACAGGGGTCTACGAGCAGTACTTC.

The chain employs TRBV7-8 and TRBJ1-5; 8 bases map to TRBD1. This CDR3 region has 15 residues. CDR1 is SGHVS and CDR2 is FQNEAQ in the germline V gene. With 4 bases clipped from V and 3 bases from J, the junction kept 5 bases outside the gene matches. The CDR3 spells CASSSLDRVNQPQHF. As DNA, the CDR3 is TGTGCCAGCAGCTCCCTGGACAGGGTCAATCAGCCCCAGCATTTT.